The rows below give T cell receptor beta chains drawn from one sample of a study of blood T cell repertoires in COVID-19. Libraries were prepared by immunoSEQ multiplex PCR; TCRdb keeps only in-frame clonotypes and omits some of them. The sample has some 140,000 clones, roughly 78% seen once. Sequencing used peripheral blood. The receptors originated from an elderly man with acute or convalescent COVID-19. Both conserved end residues are part of each CDR3.

V gene	J gene	CDR3 protein
TRBV9	TRBJ1-5	CASSLMSNQPQHF
TRBV5-6	TRBJ1-4	CASSLQFDPGMRQYEKLFF
TRBV28	TRBJ2-6	CASVSAARGGSGANVLTF
TRBV5-5	TRBJ2-5	CASSLGQTQETQYF
TRBV9	TRBJ1-2	CASSSEGHNYGYTF
TRBV5-1	TRBJ2-1	CASRAGFEQFF
TRBV15	TRBJ1-1	CATSRDIPVTEAFF
TRBV6-5	TRBJ2-3	CAAGPPRDTQYF
TRBV6-1	TRBJ2-5	CASSEVRLAGGQQETQYF
TRBV2	TRBJ2-5	CASSVSGGLKTQYF
TRBV2	TRBJ1-4	CASRADSEKLFF
TRBV7-6	TRBJ2-2	CASSLTGGLVSGELFF
TRBV11-3	TRBJ2-7	CASSPRVAGGSYEQYF
TRBV7-9	TRBJ1-2	CASSSGQGNYGYTF
TRBV5-1	TRBJ1-4	CASSSTGVTNEKLFF
TRBV19	TRBJ2-1	CASARTSGYNEQFF
TRBV5-6	TRBJ2-1	CASSFFFGGGTGSYNEQFF
TRBV29-1	TRBJ1-1	CSVKTQGAGTEAFF
TRBV19	TRBJ2-5	CASSIRWAGGLLQETQYF
TRBV5-1	TRBJ1-1	CASSPMTGNTEAFF
TRBV5-1	TRBJ1-5	CASSLGVIGGQPQHF
TRBV6-5	TRBJ2-5	CASSYRGLAGEETQYF